This T cell receptor (beta chain) came from a study of graft-versus-host responses after intestinal transplantation. The CDR3 has 14 residues. V lost 5 bases to trimming and J lost 4 bases, with 14 bases between them. CDR1 is MNHEY, CDR2 SVGAGI, per germline. Broader study findings: Early declines in HvG clones that occurred post-transplant were associated with peak circulating GvH clone levels.

About this clone itself: The antigen is unknown.

Using immunoSEQ multiplex PCR, the repertoire was profiled, and TCRdb retains in-frame clones only, with some absent. This sample has around 110,000 clones, with about nine tenths found just once. The clonotype comes from a human donor who was the organ donor for an intestinal transplant. The input for sequencing was unstimulated CD4+ T cells sorted from spleen or lymph node cells, taken before transplant. The genes are TRBV6-5 and TRBJ2-5, with D possibly being TRBD2 (5 bases). CDR3 sequence (DNA): TGTGCCAGCAGTGAAAACACGGCGGGAGAGACCCAGTACTTC. Protein sequence: CASSENTAGETQYF.